The rows below give T cell receptor beta chains drawn from one sample of a study of PD-L1 blockade in urothelial cancer. Produced via immunoSEQ multiplex PCR; TCRdb's table is partial and in-frame only. Among approximately 72,000 clones, approximately 83% were seen once, and the ten largest hold 15%. The sample was PBMCs, taken around atezolizumab (anti-PD-L1) treatment. These receptors all come from a man between 60 and 75 years old with urothelial cancer. Both conserved end residues are part of each CDR3. A D gene is named only where the DNA matches it firmly. Where a row states a size, it is once, few, many or the class of an expanded clone; other rows omit it.

D gene: TRBD2; clone size: once; V gene: TRBV7-8; J gene: TRBJ2-1; CDR3 protein: CASSSAGVFYNEQFF; CDR3 DNA: TGTGCCAGCAGCTCCGCGGGGGTTTTCTACAATGAGCAGTTCTTC
D gene: NA; clone size: NA; V gene: TRBV2; J gene: TRBJ2-3; CDR3 protein: CASSFVRTPSTDTQYF; CDR3 DNA: TGTGCCAGCAGTTTCGTGCGGACACCCAGCACAGATACGCAGTATTTT
D gene: NA; clone size: few; V gene: TRBV4-2; J gene: TRBJ1-5; CDR3 protein: CASSQDPNQPQHF; CDR3 DNA: TGTGCCAGCAGCCAAGATCCAAATCAGCCCCAGCATTTT
D gene: NA; clone size: once; V gene: TRBV5-4; J gene: TRBJ1-1; CDR3 protein: CASSPPQGNTEAFF; CDR3 DNA: TGTGCCAGCAGCCCCCCTCAGGGTAACACTGAAGCTTTCTTT
D gene: TRBD1; clone size: once; V gene: TRBV25-1; J gene: TRBJ1-6; CDR3 protein: CASSGKPGTGGYNSPLHF; CDR3 DNA: TGTGCCAGCAGTGGAAAACCCGGGACAGGGGGCTATAATTCACCCCTCCACTTT
D gene: NA; clone size: NA; V gene: TRBV7-2; J gene: TRBJ1-3; CDR3 protein: CASSLDRGGGNTIYF; CDR3 DNA: TGTGCCAGCAGCTTAGATAGGGGGGGAGGAAACACCATATATTTT
D gene: NA; clone size: NA; V gene: TRBV7-8; J gene: TRBJ1-6; CDR3 protein: CASSEGSSYNSPLHF; CDR3 DNA: TGTGCCAGCAGTGAGGGAAGCTCCTATAATTCACCCCTCCACTTT
D gene: NA; clone size: few; V gene: TRBV5-1; J gene: TRBJ1-6; CDR3 protein: CASSPTGRGSPLHF; CDR3 DNA: TGCGCCAGCAGCCCCACAGGACGCGGTTCACCCCTCCACTTT
D gene: NA; clone size: NA; V gene: TRBV19; J gene: TRBJ2-3; CDR3 protein: CASSMASLDTQYF; CDR3 DNA: TGTGCCAGTAGTATGGCTAGCCTGGATACGCAGTATTTT
D gene: NA; clone size: NA; V gene: TRBV5-4; J gene: TRBJ2-1; CDR3 protein: CASSLISGYYNEQFF; CDR3 DNA: TGTGCCAGCAGCTTGATTAGCGGTTACTACAATGAGCAGTTCTTC
D gene: NA; clone size: NA; V gene: TRBV7-2; J gene: TRBJ2-3; CDR3 protein: CASSLAHGDTQYF; CDR3 DNA: TGTGCCAGCAGCTTAGCGCACGGAGATACGCAGTATTTT
D gene: TRBD1; clone size: NA; V gene: TRBV6-1; J gene: TRBJ1-3; CDR3 protein: CASNKDREGGNTIYF; CDR3 DNA: TGTGCCAGCAATAAGGACAGGGAAGGGGGAAACACCATATATTTT
D gene: NA; clone size: NA; V gene: TRBV30; J gene: TRBJ1-5; CDR3 protein: CAWSPLRGYSNQPQHF; CDR3 DNA: TGTGCCTGGAGCCCCCTGCGGGGGTATAGCAATCAGCCCCAGCATTTT
D gene: TRBD1; clone size: once; V gene: TRBV5-1; J gene: TRBJ2-7; CDR3 protein: CASSPDRVLGEQYF; CDR3 DNA: TGCGCCAGCAGCCCGGACAGGGTTCTAGGTGAGCAGTACTTC
D gene: TRBD1; clone size: NA; V gene: TRBV11-3; J gene: TRBJ2-5; CDR3 protein: CASSLGAEDRGIETQYF; CDR3 DNA: TGTGCCAGCAGCTTAGGGGCGGAGGACAGGGGGATTGAGACCCAGTACTTC
D gene: NA; clone size: NA; V gene: TRBV11-3; J gene: TRBJ1-1; CDR3 protein: CASTPGTQAFF; CDR3 DNA: TGTGCCAGCACCCCCGGGACACAAGCTTTCTTT
D gene: NA; clone size: NA; V gene: TRBV30; J gene: TRBJ1-5; CDR3 protein: CAWSGTATQPQHF; CDR3 DNA: TGTGCCTGGAGTGGGACAGCCACTCAGCCCCAGCATTTT
D gene: NA; clone size: NA; V gene: TRBV4-1; J gene: TRBJ1-1; CDR3 protein: CASSQGALGLNTEAFF; CDR3 DNA: TGCGCCAGCAGCCAAGGGGCTCTCGGACTAAACACTGAAGCTTTCTTT
D gene: TRBD1; clone size: NA; V gene: TRBV19; J gene: TRBJ2-6; CDR3 protein: CASSVGQGGGSGANVLTF; CDR3 DNA: TGTGCCAGTAGTGTGGGACAGGGCGGGGGATCTGGGGCCAACGTCCTGACTTTC
D gene: NA; clone size: few; V gene: TRBV4-1; J gene: TRBJ1-2; CDR3 protein: CASSHPQGLNYGYTF; CDR3 DNA: TGCGCCAGCAGCCACCCTCAGGGGTTGAACTATGGCTACACCTTC
D gene: TRBD2; clone size: NA; V gene: TRBV11-2; J gene: TRBJ2-2; CDR3 protein: CASSPGVSGGILELFF; CDR3 DNA: TGTGCCAGCAGTCCCGGCGTTAGCGGGGGCATCCTGGAGCTGTTTTTT
D gene: TRBD1; clone size: NA; V gene: TRBV30; J gene: TRBJ1-6; CDR3 protein: CAQDRGNSPLHF; CDR3 DNA: TGTGCACAGGACAGGGGGAATTCACCCCTCCACTTT
D gene: NA; clone size: NA; V gene: TRBV20-1; J gene: TRBJ2-7; CDR3 protein: CSAGLLGEQYF; CDR3 DNA: TGCAGTGCTGGACTTTTGGGCGAGCAGTACTTC
D gene: NA; clone size: once; V gene: TRBV5-5; J gene: TRBJ1-4; CDR3 protein: CASSLGTTEKLFF; CDR3 DNA: TGTGCCAGCAGCTTAGGGACAACGGAAAAACTGTTTTTT
D gene: TRBD2; clone size: once; V gene: TRBV7-3; J gene: TRBJ2-3; CDR3 protein: CASSPYGGTSGSTDTQYF; CDR3 DNA: TGTGCCAGCAGCCCATATGGGGGGACTAGCGGGAGCACAGATACGCAGTATTTT
D gene: TRBD1; clone size: NA; V gene: TRBV6-5; J gene: TRBJ1-6; CDR3 protein: CASTADRGTPLHF; CDR3 DNA: TGTGCCAGCACCGCGGACAGGGGGACACCCCTCCACTTT
D gene: TRBD1; clone size: NA; V gene: TRBV7-6; J gene: TRBJ1-3; CDR3 protein: CASSLEVGQGVKVSGNTIYF; CDR3 DNA: TGTGCCAGCAGCTTAGAGGTTGGTCAGGGGGTTAAAGTCTCTGGAAACACCATATATTTT
D gene: TRBD1; clone size: NA; V gene: TRBV4-1; J gene: TRBJ2-1; CDR3 protein: CASSQGTGGYNEQFF; CDR3 DNA: TGCGCCAGCAGCCAAGGGACAGGGGGCTACAATGAGCAGTTCTTC
D gene: TRBD1; clone size: NA; V gene: TRBV11-2; J gene: TRBJ2-3; CDR3 protein: CASSRQGAGLEDTQYF; CDR3 DNA: TGTGCCAGCAGCAGACAGGGGGCCGGCCTGGAAGATACGCAGTATTTT
D gene: NA; clone size: few; V gene: TRBV19; J gene: TRBJ1-3; CDR3 protein: CASSTRGTTIYF; CDR3 DNA: TGTGCCAGTAGCACCCGGGGGACCACCATATATTTT
D gene: NA; clone size: NA; V gene: TRBV30; J gene: TRBJ1-2; CDR3 protein: CAWRMLGQYDGYTF; CDR3 DNA: TGTGCCTGGAGGATGCTAGGTCAATACGATGGCTACACCTTC
D gene: TRBD1; clone size: NA; V gene: TRBV6-4; J gene: TRBJ2-5; CDR3 protein: CASSLQGLTGRQETQYF; CDR3 DNA: TGTGCCAGCAGCCTACAGGGCCTGACAGGGAGACAAGAGACCCAGTACTTC
D gene: NA; clone size: NA; V gene: TRBV25-1; J gene: TRBJ2-7; CDR3 protein: CASSEFGLQEQYF; CDR3 DNA: TGTGCCAGCAGTGAATTTGGGTTACAGGAGCAGTACTTC
D gene: NA; clone size: NA; V gene: TRBV7-2; J gene: TRBJ2-7; CDR3 protein: CASSPRTGEQYF; CDR3 DNA: TGTGCCAGCAGCCCTCGGACGGGGGAGCAGTACTTC
D gene: NA; clone size: NA; V gene: TRBV23-1; J gene: TRBJ2-4; CDR3 protein: CASRDSLAKNIQYF; CDR3 DNA: TGCGCCAGCAGGGACTCTCTAGCCAAAAACATTCAGTACTTC
D gene: TRBD2; clone size: NA; V gene: TRBV4-2; J gene: TRBJ2-1; CDR3 protein: CASSQDRGLAEKYNEQFF; CDR3 DNA: TGTGCCAGCAGCCAAGATAGGGGACTAGCGGAGAAGTACAATGAGCAGTTCTTC
D gene: NA; clone size: NA; V gene: TRBV7-3; J gene: TRBJ1-6; CDR3 protein: CASSLTPGVGNSPLHF; CDR3 DNA: TGTGCCAGCAGCCTAACACCAGGGGTTGGTAATTCACCCCTCCACTTT